Below are 12 T cell receptor beta chains sequenced from a single sample in a study of shared clonotypes between healthy human individuals. TCRdb's copy holds only in-frame clones and misses some; the assay was immunoSEQ multiplex PCR. The table includes 2 million to 2.5 million clones, over 85% detected once. Sequencing was carried out using naive CD4+ T cells from PBMCs. The subset: CD45RA+ positively selected. All receptors derive from a man aged 18 to 35 in good health. Some clones in this sample may be carry-over from other donors' samples.

The chain is built from TRBV6-4 and TRBJ2-2, with D hard to call. Germline V gene data show CDR1 as MRHNA and CDR2 as SNTAGT. CDR3 length: 15 amino acids. Trimming left V 4 bases short and J 4 bases short, with 13 bases between. CDR3 protein: CASSALPTSTGELFF. The CDR3 region has the DNA TGTGCCAGCAGTGCGCTCCCTACATCCACCGGGGAGCTGTTTTTT.

This chain uses TRBV14 with TRBJ1-3; weak D call: TRBD1 (6 bases). Looked up from germline, CDR1 is SGHDN and CDR2 is FVKESK. V was clipped by 1 base and J by 5 bases, with 9 bases between them. The CDR3 runs 14 residues. The CDR3 DNA reads as TGTGCCAGCAGCCAAGGGCAGGGGCGAAACACCATATATTTT. Encoded protein: CASSQGQGRNTIYF. The whole variable domain, filled in from reference TRBV14 and TRBJ1-3, reads EAGVTQFPSHSVIEKGQTVTLRCDPISGHDNLYWYRRVMGKEIKFLLHFVKESKQDESGMPNNRFLAERTGGTYSTLKVQPAELEDSGVYFCASSQGQGRNTIYFGEGSWLTVV.

A few counts support this clone. The rearrangement uses TRBV15 and TRBJ1-4; D unresolved. V lost 3 bases and J 4 bases, leaving 12 bases between the germline ends. CDR3 length: 15 residues. Germline CDR1 reads LNHNV; CDR2 reads YYDKDF (reference sequence). As DNA, the CDR3 is TGTGCCACCAGCAGTACGGACGGAAGTAATGAAAAACTGTTTTTT. Amino acid sequence: CATSSTDGSNEKLFF.

The chain is built from TRBV29-1 and TRBJ2-2; D remains unclear. The CDR3 has 14 amino acids. Germline CDR1 reads SQVTM; CDR2 reads ANQGSEA. The V end lost 4 bases, the J end lost 6 bases, and 15 bases lay between the germline ends. CDR3 residues: CSVAPLLRPGELFF. CDR3 bases: TGCAGCGTTGCCCCCTTACTCCGCCCCGGGGAGCTGTTTTTT.

J is TRBJ2-7 and V is TRBV10-3; D is possibly TRBD1 or TRBD2 (5 bases each). Trimming cost V 3 bases and J 2 bases, with 11 bases left between them. Germline V gene data show CDR1 as ENHRY and CDR2 as SYGVKD. This CDR3 is built from 14 residues. The CDR3 DNA reads TGTGCCATCAGTGATACAAGGGACGCCTACGAGCAGTACTTC. Translation gives CAISDTRDAYEQYF.

The genes are TRBV6-1 and TRBJ1-5; D gene uncertain. The CDR3 runs 16 residues. Per germline, CDR1 MNHNS and CDR2 SASEGT. Trimming cost V 3 bases and J 0 bases, with 12 bases left between them. In nucleotides, the CDR3 is TGTGCCAGCAGTGAGAGTTTGGTATATAGCAATCAGCCCCAGCATTTT. Translation gives CASSESLVYSNQPQHF.

The chain combines TRBV7-2 with TRBJ2-6; tentatively, D is TRBD1 (5 bases). Trimming pared 7 bases from V and 0 bases from J, leaving 22 bases between. CDR1 is SGHTA and CDR2 is FQGNSA in the germline V gene. The CDR3 extends over 19 amino acids. The CDR3 here is CASILNQGGTSSGANVLTF. As DNA, the CDR3 is TGTGCCAGCATCCTTAACCAGGGCGGAACGAGCTCTGGGGCCAACGTCCTGACTTTC.

Notes on this clone: Distinct nucleotide sequences in the sample also encode this CDR3. In DNA, the CDR3 is TGTGCCAGCAGCGTAGGGGGTACCGACAATCAGCCCCAGCATTTT. It translates to CASSVGGTDNQPQHF. The chain employs TRBV9 and TRBJ1-5; D gene unclear. This CDR3 comprises 15 residues. The germline V gene has CDR1 SGDLS and CDR2 YYNGEE. Trimming stripped 0 bases from V and 3 bases from J, with 10 bases between.

Remarks on this clone: At the DNA level, this CDR3 is encoded by other sequences in the same sample as well. This chain uses TRBV11-2 with TRBJ1-2; TRBD1 agrees at 7 bases. The CDR3 covers 13 residues. The V gene end was trimmed by 1 base and the J gene end by 6 bases; junction bases not matched to a gene: 2. The germline V gene has CDR1 SGHAT and CDR2 FQNNGV. The CDR3 loop reads CASSLGQGDGYTF. The CDR3 coding sequence is TGTGCCAGCAGCTTAGGACAGGGAGATGGCTACACCTTC.

V gene TRBV27 combines with J gene TRBJ2-1; no reliable D call. The germline V and J ends were trimmed by 7 bases and 0 bases, with 16 bases remaining between them. CDR3 length: 16 amino acids. Germline-derived CDR1 and CDR2 are MNHEY and SMNVEV (reference sequence). The CDR3 spells CASNPGPRRSYNEQFF. The CDR3 DNA sequence: TGTGCCAGCAATCCAGGACCGAGGCGCTCCTACAATGAGCAGTTCTTC.

The chain is built from TRBV5-4 and TRBJ2-7, with 10 bases aligning to TRBD2. V shed 4 bases and J 2 bases; nucleotides not matched to a gene: 6. Germline-derived CDR1 and CDR2 are SGHNT and YYREEE (reference sequence). This CDR3 has 15 residues. This CDR3 is CASSTWTSGTYEQYF. The CDR3 nucleotides read TGTGCCAGCAGCACCTGGACTAGCGGAACCTACGAGCAGTACTTC.

The rearrangement joins TRBV5-1 to TRBJ2-7, with a possible D match to TRBD1 (5 bases). V was trimmed by 4 bases and J by 0 bases, leaving 17 bases between them. The CDR3 extends over 16 amino acids. Germline assignment: CDR1 SGHRS and CDR2 YFSETQ. The CDR3 DNA reads as TGCGCCAGCAGCCCACGGGCGGACACCCTCTCCTACGAGCAGTACTTC. As protein: CASSPRADTLSYEQYF.